This T cell receptor (beta chain) was captured in a study of T cell responses to AZD1222 COVID-19 vaccine. TCRdb keeps only in-frame clones here, not all; method: immunoSEQ multiplex PCR. Among some 280,000 clones listed, around 93% were seen once. Germline lookup yields CDR1 SGHAT and CDR2 FQNNGV. V lost 4 bases, J lost 5 bases, and 14 bases lay in between. This CDR3 has 14 residues. The sequencing used peripheral blood, collected 28 days after the second AZD1222 dose. The chain has TRBV11-2 and TRBJ2-5; D is uncertain. The TCR originated in an adult who received the AZD1222 COVID-19 vaccine. The DNA of the CDR3 is TGTGCCAGCAGCTCCGGGCCCCTAGGGGAGACCCAGTACTTC. This sequence encodes CASSSGPLGETQYF.